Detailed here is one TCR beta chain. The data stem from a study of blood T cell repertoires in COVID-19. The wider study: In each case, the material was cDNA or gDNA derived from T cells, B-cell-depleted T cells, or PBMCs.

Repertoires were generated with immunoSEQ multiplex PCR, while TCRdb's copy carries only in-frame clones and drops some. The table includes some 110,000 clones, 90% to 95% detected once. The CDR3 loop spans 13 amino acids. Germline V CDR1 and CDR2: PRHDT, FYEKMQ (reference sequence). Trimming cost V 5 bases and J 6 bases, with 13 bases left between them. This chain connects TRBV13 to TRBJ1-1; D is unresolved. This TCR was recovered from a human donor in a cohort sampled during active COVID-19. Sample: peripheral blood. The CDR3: CASSPPVNAEAFF. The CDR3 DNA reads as TGTGCCAGCAGCCCCCCGGTCAATGCTGAAGCTTTCTTT.